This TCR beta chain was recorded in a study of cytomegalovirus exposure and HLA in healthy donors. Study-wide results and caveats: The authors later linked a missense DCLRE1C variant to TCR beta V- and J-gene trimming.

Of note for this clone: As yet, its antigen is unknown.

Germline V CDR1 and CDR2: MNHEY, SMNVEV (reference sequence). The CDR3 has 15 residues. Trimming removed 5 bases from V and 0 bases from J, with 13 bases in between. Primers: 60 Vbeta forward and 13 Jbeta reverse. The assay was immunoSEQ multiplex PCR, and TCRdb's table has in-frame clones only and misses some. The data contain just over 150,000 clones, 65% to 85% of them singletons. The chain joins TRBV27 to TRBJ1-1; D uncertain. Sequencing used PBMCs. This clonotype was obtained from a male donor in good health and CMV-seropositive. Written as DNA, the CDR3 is TGTGCCAGCAGTCCGTCGCCAGTATTGAACACTGAAGCTTTCTTT. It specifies CASSPSPVLNTEAFF.